The next 23 T cell receptor beta chains were all read from a single sample in a study of T cell repertoires in cytomegalovirus infection. These receptors have no known antigen. One entry per CDR3 protein results from TCRdb running MiXCR on the reads. The table shows about a million distinct CDR3 sequences, with less than 40% occurring only once. Material: cultured CD8+ T cells from PBMCs, obtained from culture after CMV antigen stimulation. These receptors all stem from a human donor in good health (CMV status not recorded). Some clones in this sample may be carry-over from other donors' samples.

The chain joins TRBV6-6 to TRBJ2-5; 10 bases map to TRBD1. The trim removed 4 bases at V and 5 bases at J, leaving 7 bases unmatched. This CDR3 has 15 amino acids. CDR1 MNHNY and CDR2 SVGAGI come from the germline V gene (reference sequence). This CDR3 reads CASSWDRGSGETQYF. CDR3 sequence (DNA): TGTGCCAGCAGTTGGGACAGGGGATCGGGGGAGACCCAGTACTTC.

The table lists this clonotype with a few counts. The chain couples TRBV5-1 to TRBJ2-1, with unresolved D. The germline V gene encodes CDR1 SGHRS and CDR2 YFSETQ. V was shortened by 2 bases and J by 4 bases, with 10 bases between the two germline ends. The CDR3 is 14 amino acids. The CDR3 DNA follows: TGCGCCAGCAGCTTACAGAACCTATACAATGAGCAGTTCTTC. Translated, it gives CASSLQNLYNEQFF.

This clonotype was found once. J is TRBJ2-7 and V is TRBV12-3 or TRBV12-4; D uncertain. The CDR3 runs 11 residues. Trimming pared 4 bases from V and 7 bases from J, leaving 8 bases between. The CDR3, as DNA: TGTGCCAGCAGTTACGGGTGGGAGCAGTACTTC. Protein sequence: CASSYGWEQYF.

This clonotype has only a few counts. The V gene is TRBV9, the J gene TRBJ1-6; D is undetermined. The V end was cut by 3 bases, the J end by 7 bases, with 8 bases between. CDR3 length equals 13 residues. CDR1 and CDR2 (germline): SGDLS, YYNGEE. The chain's CDR3 is CASSEGGNSPLHF. DNA for the CDR3: TGTGCCAGCAGCGAAGGCGGGAATTCACCCCTCCACTTT. Drawing the rest from reference TRBV9 and TRBJ1-6, the complete variable domain is DSGVTQTPKHLITATGQRVTLRCSPRSGDLSVYWYQQSLDQGLQFLIQYYNGEERAKGNILERFSAQQFPDLHSELNLSSLELGDSALYFCASSEGGNSPLHFGNGTRLTVT.

This clonotype occurred many times. This chain uses TRBV6-5 with TRBJ1-5; D perhaps matches TRBD1 (5 bases). V dropped 5 bases and J dropped 4 bases, with 21 bases sitting between them. The V gene's germline CDR1 is MNHEY and CDR2 SVGAGI. The CDR3 contains 17 residues. This CDR3 reads CASSLNFPGRQNQPQHF. The CDR3, as DNA: TGTGCCAGCAGTCTCAATTTTCCGGGACGGCAAAATCAGCCCCAGCATTTT.

This clonotype has a count of ten or more. This chain uses TRBV7-8 with TRBJ1-2, with TRBD1 identical over 9 bases. CDR1 and CDR2 from the germline V gene are SGHVS and FQNEAQ. With V trimmed by 4 bases and J by 0 bases, 6 bases remained unmatched. There are 16 residues in the CDR3. The CDR3 region is CASSSPWDRANYGYTF. The CDR3 nucleotides read TGTGCCAGCAGCTCACCCTGGGACAGGGCTAACTATGGCTACACCTTC.

J is TRBJ2-3 and V is TRBV28; 9 bases are shared with TRBD1. This CDR3 has 16 residues. Unmatched junction bases numbered 14, after V lost 7 bases and J lost 6 bases. The germline V gene has CDR1 MDHEN and CDR2 SYDVKM. The CDR3 DNA follows: TGTGCCAGCAATCCAGAGACAGGGGGGGAGGCCGATACGCAGTATTTT. Amino acids: CASNPETGGEADTQYF.

This clonotype was seen just once. The chain carries TRBV5-6 and TRBJ2-3; 9 bases are shared with TRBD2. Losses at the gene ends were 5 bases for V and 2 bases for J; bases not matched to a gene: 18. The CDR3 has 19 residues. Germline loops: CDR1 SGHDT, CDR2 YYEEEE. The CDR3 sequence is CASSTGTSGGFYHTDTQYF. CDR3 DNA sequence: TGTGCCAGCAGTACGGGAACAAGCGGGGGGTTCTACCACACAGATACGCAGTATTTT.

This chain connects TRBV24-1 to TRBJ1-5, with 11 bases identical to TRBD1. The trim removed 9 bases at V and 4 bases at J, leaving 1 base unmatched. The CDR3 has 13 amino acids. CDR1 is KGHDR, CDR2 SFDVKD, per germline. CDR3 in DNA: TGTGCCACCGGGACAGGGGGGAATCAGCCCCAGCATTTT. Its protein product is CATGTGGNQPQHF.

This clonotype turned up a few times. The chain joins TRBV10-3 to TRBJ2-3; no clear D gene. Germline V gene lookup returns CDR1 ENHRY and CDR2 SYGVKD. The V gene lost 2 bases and the J gene lost 1 base, with 7 bases spanning the gap. The CDR3 has 14 residues. CDR3 protein: CAISEAWGTDTQYF. For the CDR3, the DNA is TGTGCCATCAGTGAGGCCTGGGGCACAGATACGCAGTATTTT.

This chain links TRBV9 with TRBJ1-5; 7 bases are a match to TRBD1. The ends lost 3 bases at V and 4 bases at J; junction bases unmatched: 7. The CDR3 runs 15 residues. CDR1 is SGDLS, CDR2 YYNGEE, per germline. The DNA for the CDR3 is TGTGCCAGCAGCGCCGCGGGACAGTTTAATCAGCCCCAGCATTTT. Its protein product is CASSAAGQFNQPQHF. Using reference TRBV9 and TRBJ1-5 for the parts outside the CDR3, the full variable domain is DSGVTQTPKHLITATGQRVTLRCSPRSGDLSVYWYQQSLDQGLQFLIQYYNGEERAKGNILERFSAQQFPDLHSELNLSSLELGDSALYFCASSAAGQFNQPQHFGDGTRLSIL.

This clonotype was seen a handful of times. This chain links TRBV12-3 or TRBV12-4 with TRBJ1-1; a possible D gene is TRBD1 (5 bases). V was pared by 6 bases and J by 1 base, with 9 bases between. The CDR3 length is 13 residues. CDR3 residues: CASRKGENTEAFF. CDR3 bases: TGTGCCAGCAGAAAAGGGGAGAACACTGAAGCTTTCTTT.

The chain employs TRBV6-1 and TRBJ2-1; the D is unclear. The V gene lost 2 bases and the J gene lost 0 bases, with 11 bases spanning the gap. The CDR3 is 16 amino acids. Germline CDR1 MNHNS, CDR2 SASEGT. The DNA for the CDR3 is TGTGCCAGCAGTGAATTCGGCCGAAGCTCCTACAATGAGCAGTTCTTC. Translation: CASSEFGRSSYNEQFF.

This chain joins TRBV12-3 or TRBV12-4 and TRBJ2-2; either TRBD1 or TRBD2 may fit D (6 bases each). The CDR3 covers 17 residues. V dropped 7 bases and J dropped 2 bases, with 20 bases sitting between them. The CDR3 reads CASIPRSGGPNTGELFF. CDR3 sequence (DNA): TGTGCCAGCATCCCCCGCTCTGGGGGGCCTAACACCGGGGAGCTGTTTTTT.

V gene TRBV28 combines with J gene TRBJ1-3; D perhaps matches TRBD1 (5 bases). V shed 5 bases and J shed 7 bases, with 12 bases lying between them. This CDR3 spans 13 amino acids. In germline, CDR1 is MDHEN, CDR2 SYDVKM. The CDR3: CASSPTGANTIYF. CDR3 coding DNA: TGTGCCAGCAGTCCAACCGGGGCGAACACCATATATTTT.

This clonotype occurred a few times. The chain joins TRBV19 to TRBJ1-1; D is ambiguous. The V gene lost 3 bases and the J gene lost 3 bases, with 8 bases spanning the gap. The CDR3 covers 13 residues. Germline loops: CDR1 LNHDA, CDR2 SQIVND (reference sequence). CDR3 bases: TGTGCCAGTAGTATCACCAGGCACACTGAAGCTTTCTTT. Its translation: CASSITRHTEAFF.

The chain has TRBV4-3 and TRBJ1-6; D is undetermined. The CDR3 totals 16 residues. Looked up from germline, CDR1 is LGHNA and CDR2 is YSLEER. V lost 0 bases and J lost 7, with 13 bases in between. For the CDR3, the DNA is TGCGCCAGCAGCCAAGAGTACGGACGGATCAATTCACCCCTCCACTTT. Residues: CASSQEYGRINSPLHF.

The DNA for the CDR3 is TGTGCCAGCAGCTTACCTGGACAGAACTATGGCTACACCTTC. This sequence encodes CASSLPGQNYGYTF. The chain links TRBV7-9 to TRBJ1-2; TRBD1 is a possible D gene (6 bases). The CDR3 sequence is 14 residues long. Germline V CDR1 and CDR2: SEHNR, FQNEAQ (reference sequence). V was pared by 2 bases and J by 2 bases, with 9 bases between.

This clonotype occurred a few times. The chain recombines TRBV2 with TRBJ1-1; no firm D call. V gave up 7 bases and J gave up 4 bases, with 16 bases separating them. CDR3 length equals 14 residues. The germline gives CDR1 SNHLY, CDR2 FYNNEI. The CDR3 region has the DNA TGTGCCAGCACCTACGGCGGGGTAGGCACTGAAGCTTTCTTT. Translated, it gives CASTYGGVGTEAFF. The whole variable domain, filled in from reference TRBV2 and TRBJ1-1, reads EPEVTQTPSHQVTQMGQEVILRCVPISNHLYFYWYRQILGQKVEFLVSFYNNEISEKSEIFDDQFSVERPDGSNFTLKIRSTKLEDSAMYFCASTYGGVGTEAFFGQGTRLTVV.

This clonotype was counted at least ten times. This sequence joins TRBV7-9 and TRBJ1-2, with unresolved D. V was cut by 11 bases and J by 5 bases, with 15 bases left in between. The germline V gene encodes CDR1 SEHNR and CDR2 FQNEAQ (reference sequence). CDR3 length: 12 amino acids. For the CDR3, the DNA is TGTGCCTCCGCCGCGATTGGGTATGGCTACACCTTC. Translated, it gives CASAAIGYGYTF.

The rearrangement links TRBV13 to TRBJ2-7; tentatively, D is TRBD1 (6 bases). This CDR3 is 14 amino acids long. Germline values: CDR1 PRHDT, CDR2 FYEKMQ (reference sequence). Between the trimmed V and J ends, which lost 7 bases and 1 base, there was a span of 14 bases. The CDR3 here is CASTVQGFSYEQYV. In nucleotides, the CDR3 is TGTGCCAGCACCGTTCAGGGGTTTTCCTACGAGCAGTACGTC.

This clonotype occurred a few times. CDR3 amino acids: CASSQPGDQPQHF. The CDR3 nucleotides are TGCGCCAGCAGCCAACCCGGGGATCAGCCCCAGCATTTT. This chain uses TRBV4-1 with TRBJ1-5; D ambiguous. Germline V CDR1 and CDR2: MGHRA, YSYEKL. V was clipped by 2 bases and J by 5 bases, with 7 bases between them. This CDR3 has 13 residues.

The chain carries TRBV29-1 and TRBJ2-1; D perhaps matches TRBD1 (5 bases). The CDR3 is 13 residues long. CDR1 is SQVTM and CDR2 is ANQGSEA in the germline V gene. With 4 bases removed from V and 0 bases from J, the gap between germline ends came to 7 bases. CDR3: CSVGRASYNEQFF. The CDR3 DNA reads TGCAGCGTTGGCAGGGCCTCCTACAATGAGCAGTTCTTC.